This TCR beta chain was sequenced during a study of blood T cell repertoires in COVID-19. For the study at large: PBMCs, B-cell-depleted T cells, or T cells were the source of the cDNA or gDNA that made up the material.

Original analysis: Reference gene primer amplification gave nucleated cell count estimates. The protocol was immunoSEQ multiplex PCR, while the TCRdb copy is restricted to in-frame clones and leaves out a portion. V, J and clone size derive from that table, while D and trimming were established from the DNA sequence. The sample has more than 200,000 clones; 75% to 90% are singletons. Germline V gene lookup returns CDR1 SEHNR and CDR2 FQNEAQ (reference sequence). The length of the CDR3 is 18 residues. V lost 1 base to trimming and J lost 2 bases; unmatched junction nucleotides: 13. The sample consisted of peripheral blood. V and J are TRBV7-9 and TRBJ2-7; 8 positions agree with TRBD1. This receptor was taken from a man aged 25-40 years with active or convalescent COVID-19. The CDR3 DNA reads TGTGCCAGCAGCTTAGGACCGACCGGGACAGGATTAGCCTACGAGCAGTACTTC. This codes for CASSLGPTGTGLAYEQYF.